This is a list of T cell receptor beta chains from one sample in a study of T cells expressing NK-cell markers. From the 5' RACE reads, TCRdb lists one entry per CDR3 protein and no DNA. Its clone listing holds about 380,000 distinct CDR3 sequences. What was sequenced was blood T cells: a sorted CD56 or NKG2C T cell subset, CD4+ or CD8+ T cells, or bulk PBMC T cells (not recorded which). These receptors were obtained from a man aged 18-70 years in good health. Both conserved end residues are part of each CDR3.

v_call: TRBV5-1; j_call: TRBJ2-1; cdr3_aa: CASSLGVTGIAYNEQFF
v_call: TRBV10-3; j_call: TRBJ2-7; cdr3_aa: CAITATGSHEQYF
v_call: TRBV18; j_call: TRBJ1-1; cdr3_aa: CASSPDGYLLAFF
v_call: TRBV6-1; j_call: TRBJ2-2; cdr3_aa: CASSNPGQGAPGELFF
v_call: TRBV12-3/TRBV12-4; j_call: TRBJ2-7; cdr3_aa: CASSIAGTATYEQYF
v_call: TRBV11-1; j_call: TRBJ2-3; cdr3_aa: CASSQRDRVLDTQYF
v_call: TRBV7-9; j_call: TRBJ2-7; cdr3_aa: CASSSLNYEQYF
v_call: TRBV9; j_call: TRBJ2-2; cdr3_aa: CASSGRVVTGELFF
v_call: TRBV23-1; j_call: TRBJ2-5; cdr3_aa: CASSSASTFRGETQYF
v_call: TRBV20-1; j_call: TRBJ2-7; cdr3_aa: CSAVSQGQNYEQYF
v_call: TRBV20-1; j_call: TRBJ2-7; cdr3_aa: CSARTGSTSYEQYF
v_call: TRBV18; j_call: TRBJ2-7; cdr3_aa: CASSRSGTSRYEQYF
v_call: TRBV2; j_call: TRBJ1-3; cdr3_aa: CASRREVSGNTIYF
v_call: TRBV19; j_call: TRBJ2-7; cdr3_aa: CASRDRSYEQYF
v_call: TRBV20-1; j_call: TRBJ2-7; cdr3_aa: CSARAHLDDILSSYEQYF
v_call: TRBV6-1; j_call: TRBJ2-1; cdr3_aa: CASSPRQGALSRQFF
v_call: TRBV15; j_call: TRBJ1-6; cdr3_aa: CATSKPQGFNSPLHF